This is a list of T cell receptor beta chains from one sample in a study of blood T cell repertoires in COVID-19. Here immunoSEQ multiplex PCR was the method, and the copy in TCRdb shows in-frame clones only, minus some. The sample carries about 59,000 clones, around 80% recorded once. The sample was peripheral blood. The receptors derive from a man in his sixties with acute or convalescent COVID-19. CDR3s include the opening cysteine and the closing phenylalanine or tryptophan. Each record gives: CDR3 DNA, CDR3 protein, D gene, clone size, J gene, V gene. D genes are given only for firm matches. Where a row states a size, it is once, few, many or the class of an expanded clone; other rows omit it.

DNA: TGTGCCAGCACCAACGGACAGGGTGGAATGAACACTGAAGCTTTCTTT; CDR3: CASTNGQGGMNTEAFF; D: TRBD1; size: .; J: TRBJ1-1; V: TRBV3-1/TRBV3-2
DNA: TGTGCCAGCAGCTTCGGCGGGGGGGCTGAAGATACGCAGTATTTT; CDR3: CASSFGGGAEDTQYF; D: TRBD2; size: once; J: TRBJ2-3; V: TRBV5-4
DNA: TGCGCCAGCAGCCTTCGACAGGGGGAAGTCTTTGGAAACACCATATATTTT; CDR3: CASSLRQGEVFGNTIYF; D: TRBD1; size: .; J: TRBJ1-3; V: TRBV4-1
DNA: TGTGCCACCAGCAGAGTGGGGGCAAGGGGTGAAAAACTGTTTTTT; CDR3: CATSRVGARGEKLFF; D: .; size: .; J: TRBJ1-4; V: TRBV15
DNA: TGTGCCAGCAGCCCAGAATCAGGAAACTATGGCTACACCTTC; CDR3: CASSPESGNYGYTF; D: .; size: .; J: TRBJ1-2; V: TRBV7-9
DNA: TGTGCCAGCAGTAGGGGCTACGAGCAGTACTTC; CDR3: CASSRGYEQYF; D: .; size: .; J: TRBJ2-7; V: TRBV6-5
DNA: TGTGCCAGCAGCGTAGGGCAGGTAGATGGCTACACCTTC; CDR3: CASSVGQVDGYTF; D: .; size: .; J: TRBJ1-2; V: TRBV9
DNA: TGTGCCAGCAGTTTAGATTGGGGGGGAGGCTACACCTTC; CDR3: CASSLDWGGGYTF; D: .; size: .; J: TRBJ1-2; V: TRBV28
DNA: TGTGCCAGCAGCCAAGCCCGGGGGGGAAATTCACCCCTCCACTTT; CDR3: CASSQARGGNSPLHF; D: .; size: .; J: TRBJ1-6; V: TRBV3-1/TRBV3-2
DNA: TGTGCCAGCAGGCCCCGGGGGGGGGCGGGGAATTCACCCCTCCACTTT; CDR3: CASRPRGGAGNSPLHF; D: .; size: .; J: TRBJ1-6; V: TRBV27
DNA: TGTGCTTGTCGGGGAAACTATGGCTACACCTTC; CDR3: CACRGNYGYTF; D: .; size: .; J: TRBJ1-2; V: TRBV12-3/TRBV12-4
DNA: TGTGCCAGCAGTCCAGGGACAGATACGCAGTATTTT; CDR3: CASSPGTDTQYF; D: .; size: .; J: TRBJ2-3; V: TRBV12-3/TRBV12-4
DNA: TGTGCCAGCAGTTTATCCCCACAGTTAGCGCAGTATTTT; CDR3: CASSLSPQLAQYF; D: .; size: .; J: TRBJ2-3; V: TRBV27
DNA: TGTGCCAGCAGTGACTCTGGACAGGGAAAGGGGTACGAGCAGTACTTC; CDR3: CASSDSGQGKGYEQYF; D: TRBD1; size: .; J: TRBJ2-7; V: TRBV6-4
DNA: TGTGCCAGCAGCCTCACGGCGGGGGGCGGATACGAGCAGTACTTC; CDR3: CASSLTAGGGYEQYF; D: TRBD2; size: .; J: TRBJ2-7; V: TRBV11-2
DNA: TGTGCCAGCAGTTCAGCGGGGGGTTTTGAGCAGTTCTTC; CDR3: CASSSAGGFEQFF; D: TRBD2; size: few; J: TRBJ2-1; V: TRBV28
DNA: TGCAGCGTTGTAGGGTGGCCAGGAGGCACTGAAGCTTTCTTT; CDR3: CSVVGWPGGTEAFF; D: .; size: once; J: TRBJ1-1; V: TRBV29-1
DNA: TGTGCCAGCAGCTTAGGGACTCAGCAGAGGGAGACCCAGTACTTC; CDR3: CASSLGTQQRETQYF; D: .; size: .; J: TRBJ2-5; V: TRBV11-2
DNA: TGTGCCAGCAGCTCCGACAGGGCACCCTACAATGAGCAGTTCTTC; CDR3: CASSSDRAPYNEQFF; D: TRBD1; size: .; J: TRBJ2-1; V: TRBV7-9
DNA: TGTGCCAGTAGTGCCGGGACAGGGGGCTCAAAGACCCAGTACTTC; CDR3: CASSAGTGGSKTQYF; D: TRBD1; size: .; J: TRBJ2-5; V: TRBV19
DNA: TGTGCCAGCAGCATACCCCTTGCGGGGGGGACTAGCACAGATACGCAGTATTTT; CDR3: CASSIPLAGGTSTDTQYF; D: TRBD2; size: .; J: TRBJ2-3; V: TRBV5-6
DNA: TGTGCCACCAGTGATCAGAAAAGGAGTACCGGGGAGCTGTTTTTT; CDR3: CATSDQKRSTGELFF; D: .; size: .; J: TRBJ2-2; V: TRBV24-1
DNA: TGTGCCAGCAGCTTAGCCCAGGGGCAAGGAAACACCATATATTTT; CDR3: CASSLAQGQGNTIYF; D: .; size: once; J: TRBJ1-3; V: TRBV11-2
DNA: TGTGCCAGTAGTCTAGCGGGGGGCTCCACCGGGACCCAGTACTTC; CDR3: CASSLAGGSTGTQYF; D: TRBD2; size: .; J: TRBJ2-5; V: TRBV19
DNA: TGCGCCAGCAGCCCGACAGGGGGTTCTGGCTACACCTTC; CDR3: CASSPTGGSGYTF; D: TRBD1; size: .; J: TRBJ1-2; V: TRBV5-1
DNA: TGTGCCAGCAGCTTGCACAGGGGTACTGAAGCTTTCTTT; CDR3: CASSLHRGTEAFF; D: TRBD1; size: .; J: TRBJ1-1; V: TRBV7-6
DNA: TGTGCCAGCAGTGAAATGGGGCGGAATTCACCCCTCCACTTT; CDR3: CASSEMGRNSPLHF; D: .; size: .; J: TRBJ1-6; V: TRBV2
DNA: TGTGCCAGCAGTTTTCCGGGGTTCTCTGGAAACACCATATATTTT; CDR3: CASSFPGFSGNTIYF; D: .; size: once; J: TRBJ1-3; V: TRBV28
DNA: TGTGCCAGCAGTAGAGGGAATTCACCCCTCCACTTT; CDR3: CASSRGNSPLHF; D: .; size: .; J: TRBJ1-6; V: TRBV2
DNA: TGTGCCAGCAGCGTAGGGTCAGAATATGGAAACACCATATATTTT; CDR3: CASSVGSEYGNTIYF; D: .; size: once; J: TRBJ1-3; V: TRBV9
DNA: TGTGCCTGGAGTGTACGGCCTAGCGGGGGGCGTGAGACCCAGTACTTC; CDR3: CAWSVRPSGGRETQYF; D: TRBD2; size: .; J: TRBJ2-5; V: TRBV30
DNA: TGTGCCAGCAGCTCCCGACTAGCGGGGGTCGCCCTCACAGATACGCAGTATTTT; CDR3: CASSSRLAGVALTDTQYF; D: TRBD2; size: once; J: TRBJ2-3; V: TRBV7-9
DNA: TGTGCCAGCTCCCCACAGGGACGGTCGGCCGGGGAGCTGTTTTTT; CDR3: CASSPQGRSAGELFF; D: .; size: .; J: TRBJ2-2; V: TRBV7-3
DNA: TGTGCCAGCAGCCAAGACTCCGAGCAGTACTTC; CDR3: CASSQDSEQYF; D: .; size: .; J: TRBJ2-7; V: TRBV14
DNA: TGTGCCAGCAGTGAATGGGACAGGAACAGCTACACCTTC; CDR3: CASSEWDRNSYTF; D: TRBD1; size: few; J: TRBJ1-2; V: TRBV25-1
DNA: TGTGCCAGCAGCTCGAACAGCGGGGGGACCACCGGGGAGCTGTTTTTT; CDR3: CASSSNSGGTTGELFF; D: TRBD2; size: .; J: TRBJ2-2; V: TRBV7-6
DNA: TGTGCCAGCAGCCAGACCGGGGGACAGGTCTATTACGAGCAGTACTTC; CDR3: CASSQTGGQVYYEQYF; D: TRBD1; size: .; J: TRBJ2-7; V: TRBV4-2
DNA: TGTGCCAGCACCTACAGGGTAAACTACGAGCAGTACTTC; CDR3: CASTYRVNYEQYF; D: .; size: .; J: TRBJ2-7; V: TRBV7-8
DNA: TGTGCCAGTCTGCTCACTAGCGGGGGGCCCAATGAGCAGTTCTTC; CDR3: CASLLTSGGPNEQFF; D: TRBD2; size: .; J: TRBJ2-1; V: TRBV19
DNA: TGTGCCAGCAGCTTGACCAGGGGGATCCGCACCGGGGAGCTGTTTTTT; CDR3: CASSLTRGIRTGELFF; D: TRBD1; size: few; J: TRBJ2-2; V: TRBV5-6
DNA: TGTGCCAGCAGCTGGCCAAATGAAAAACTGTTTTTT; CDR3: CASSWPNEKLFF; D: .; size: .; J: TRBJ1-4; V: TRBV7-2
DNA: TGCGCCAGCAGTGAGTCCCTCATGGCTTCGGAGCAGTTCTTC; CDR3: CASSESLMASEQFF; D: .; size: .; J: TRBJ2-1; V: TRBV10-1
DNA: TGTGCCAGCAGCCAGGGGACCAGACGGGGGGCCTATAATTCACCCCTCCACTTT; CDR3: CASSQGTRRGAYNSPLHF; D: .; size: once; J: TRBJ1-6; V: TRBV3-1/TRBV3-2
DNA: TGTGCCAGTAGTAGAGCTACCGGGACAGGTATCAATGAGCAGTTCTTC; CDR3: CASSRATGTGINEQFF; D: TRBD1; size: .; J: TRBJ2-1; V: TRBV19
DNA: TGTGCCAGCAGTTCGTTAGCGGGGGGGCAGGAGACCCAGTACTTC; CDR3: CASSSLAGGQETQYF; D: TRBD2; size: .; J: TRBJ2-5; V: TRBV2
DNA: TGTGCCAGCAGTGACGCGGGGGGGCCTGATACGCAGTATTTT; CDR3: CASSDAGGPDTQYF; D: TRBD2; size: few; J: TRBJ2-3; V: TRBV6-4
DNA: TGTGCCAGCAGTGACAGGACAGGGGGCACGGAGACCCAGTACTTC; CDR3: CASSDRTGGTETQYF; D: TRBD1; size: .; J: TRBJ2-5; V: TRBV6-1
DNA: TGTGCCAGCAGTTTCCCGGCGGGGATTGGAGAAAAACTGTTTTTT; CDR3: CASSFPAGIGEKLFF; D: .; size: .; J: TRBJ1-4; V: TRBV6-6
DNA: TGTGCCAGCAGTCCAGGGGGGCGGTTCAATCAGCCCCAGCATTTT; CDR3: CASSPGGRFNQPQHF; D: TRBD1; size: .; J: TRBJ1-5; V: TRBV27
DNA: TGTGCCAGCAGCCCAAAGCGGGGGGACTACAATGAGCAGTTCTTC; CDR3: CASSPKRGDYNEQFF; D: TRBD2; size: .; J: TRBJ2-1; V: TRBV7-2
DNA: TGTGCCAGCAGGGATCGCTTAAGGGGCCAAGAGACCCAGTACTTC; CDR3: CASRDRLRGQETQYF; D: .; size: .; J: TRBJ2-5; V: TRBV6-6
DNA: TGTGCCAGCAGCCCGGACAGGGCGGGCACCTTC; CDR3: CASSPDRAGTF; D: TRBD1; size: .; J: TRBJ1-2; V: TRBV7-8
DNA: TGTGCCAGCAGCCCACCTGGGACAGGGACCTCTGGGGCCAACGTCCTGACTTTC; CDR3: CASSPPGTGTSGANVLTF; D: TRBD1; size: .; J: TRBJ2-6; V: TRBV5-4
DNA: TGTGCCAGTAGACCACAGGGGGCCTATGGCTACACCTTC; CDR3: CASRPQGAYGYTF; D: TRBD1; size: .; J: TRBJ1-2; V: TRBV19
DNA: TGTGCCAGTAGTATGGCACAGGAAGAGACCCAGTACTTC; CDR3: CASSMAQEETQYF; D: .; size: .; J: TRBJ2-5; V: TRBV19